This T cell receptor (beta chain) derives from a study of T-cell reconstitution after alpha-beta-depleted transplantation in children. This CDR3 is built from 17 residues. In germline, CDR1 is LGHNA, CDR2 YSLEER. The trim removed 4 bases at V and 5 bases at J, leaving 15 bases unmatched. In its sample, this clonotype was seen a few times. Unique molecular identifiers were incorporated when the TCRbeta library was constructed. TCRdb redid the calling of the PCR reads with MiXCR, one entry per CDR3 protein. The sample lists hundreds of thousands of distinct CDR3 sequences; around 17% were seen once. Material: PBMCs from the stem cell graft donor, obtained from the stem cell graft. The V call is TRBV4-3, the J call TRBJ2-3; 7 bases align to TRBD1. This sequence originates from a human donor who donated a stem cell graft to a child with acute myeloid leukemia. CDR3 region: CASSRVPGQPNLDTQYF. In DNA, the CDR3 is TGCGCCAGCAGCCGCGTACCGGGACAGCCTAACTTAGATACGCAGTATTTT.